What follows describes a single T cell receptor beta chain. Its matching antigen is unknown. Expressed TCRB transcripts were sequenced after all isolated RNA was converted to cDNA. Repertoires were generated with immunoSEQ multiplex PCR, while TCRdb's copy carries only in-frame clones and drops some. The data contain 400,000 or so clones, roughly 13% of them seen just once; the ten biggest clones take up about 0.01%. The sample is drawn from a study of beta chain features in type 1 diabetes. J lost 2 bases, V lost 3 bases, and 5 bases had no gene match. The CDR3 is 16 amino acids. CDR1 is SGDLS, CDR2 YYNGEE, per germline. Study-wide results and caveats: Shortening of TCRB CDR3s, moderate but significant, appeared in all four CD4+ subsets of Type 1 diabetes patients. The VDJ junctions of type 1 diabetes patients carried fewer insertions and more deletions.

V is TRBV9 and J is TRBJ1-6, with TRBD1 matching 7 bases. The TCR sequence derives from a woman in her late teens or twenties with type 1 diabetes. The sample comprised naive CD4+ T cells from blood. CDR3 sequence (DNA): TGTGCCAGCAGCGCGGGGACAGCGACCTATAATTCACCCCTCCACTTT. Its protein is CASSAGTATYNSPLHF.